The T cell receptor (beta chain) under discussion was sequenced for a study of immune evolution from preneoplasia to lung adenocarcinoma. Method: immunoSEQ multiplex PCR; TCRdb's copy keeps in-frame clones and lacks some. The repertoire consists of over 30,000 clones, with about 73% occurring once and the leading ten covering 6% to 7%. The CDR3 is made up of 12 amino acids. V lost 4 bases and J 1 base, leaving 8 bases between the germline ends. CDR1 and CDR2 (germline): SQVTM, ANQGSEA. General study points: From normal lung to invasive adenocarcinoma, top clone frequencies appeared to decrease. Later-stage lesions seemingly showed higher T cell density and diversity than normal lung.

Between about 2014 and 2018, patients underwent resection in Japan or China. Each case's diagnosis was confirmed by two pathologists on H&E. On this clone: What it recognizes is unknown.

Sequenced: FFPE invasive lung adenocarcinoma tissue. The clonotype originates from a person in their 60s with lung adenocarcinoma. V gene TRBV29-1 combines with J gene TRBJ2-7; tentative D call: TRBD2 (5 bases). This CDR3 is CSVGGKSYEQYF. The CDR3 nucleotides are TGCAGCGTTGGAGGGAAGTCCTACGAGCAGTACTTC.